Each of the 20 T cell receptor beta chains below was sequenced from the same sample in a study of control samples from healthy donors and cancer patients. Measured with immunoSEQ multiplex PCR; TCRdb has only the in-frame clones, and not every one. The table records approximately 46,000 clones, around 87% of them present only once. Sample: PBMCs. Source of these receptors: a woman aged 60-70 years with lung cancer.

This rearrangement joins TRBV21-1 to TRBJ2-7; the tabulated D call, TRBD2, remains unverified against the DNA. TRBV21-1 is a pseudogene. The CDR3 extends over 15 amino acids. The CDR3 nucleotides are TGTGCCAGCAGCAAACTAGCGCATAGCTCCTACGAGCAGTACTTC. Protein: CASSKLAHSSYEQYF.

This chain joins TRBV11-3 and TRBJ1-3; possibly TRBD1 for D (5 bases). The CDR3 extends over 13 amino acids. The V end lost 7 bases, the J end lost 0 bases, and 7 bases lay between the germline ends. The germline V gene has CDR1 SGHNT and CDR2 YENEEA. DNA of the CDR3: TGTGCCAGCACCGACAGCTCTGGAAACACCATATATTTT. It encodes CASTDSSGNTIYF.

The chain recombines TRBV5-5 with TRBJ1-5, with D hard to call. The V gene lost 0 bases and the J gene lost 4 bases, with 5 bases spanning the gap. There are 13 residues in the CDR3. CDR1 and CDR2 (germline): SGHKS, YYEKEE (reference sequence). The CDR3 nucleotides are TGTGCCAGCAGCTTGGGCAGTAATCAGCCCCAGCATTTT. Translated, it gives CASSLGSNQPQHF.

This chain uses TRBV28 with TRBJ1-6, with a weak D call TRBD1 (6 bases). This CDR3 is built from 16 residues. CDR1 and CDR2 from the germline V gene are MDHEN and SYDVKM. Trimming took off 2 bases at V and 0 bases at J, with 8 bases between the two ends. The chain's CDR3 is CASSLQGSSYNSPLHF. DNA for the CDR3: TGTGCCAGCAGTTTACAGGGGAGCTCCTATAATTCACCCCTCCACTTT.

Written as DNA, the CDR3 is TGCGCCAGCAGCCCGGAGACATTGGATACGCAGTATTTT. Translated: CASSPETLDTQYF. The chain has TRBV5-1 and TRBJ2-3; D remains ambiguous. The length of the CDR3 is 13 residues. Germline V gene sequence: CDR1 SGHRS, CDR2 YFSETQ. Trimming left V 4 bases short and J 6 bases short, with 12 bases between.

V gene TRBV11-2 combines with J gene TRBJ1-3; D remains unclear. There are 15 residues in the CDR3. Trimming took 5 bases from V and 3 from J, leaving 14 bases between them. The germline CDR1 and CDR2 sequences are SGHAT and FQNNGV. The CDR3 spells CASSHPGGVGNTIYF. The CDR3 region has the DNA TGTGCCAGCAGCCACCCCGGAGGCGTTGGAAACACCATATATTTT. The whole variable domain, remainder taken from reference TRBV11-2 and TRBJ1-3, is EAGVAQSPRYKIIEKRQSVAFWCNPISGHATLYWYQQILGQGPKLLIQFQNNGVVDDSQLPKDRFSAERLKGVDSTLKIQPAKLEDSAVYLCASSHPGGVGNTIYFGEGSWLTVV.

Only a few counts were recorded for this clone. V is TRBV29-1 and J is TRBJ1-1; D call uncertain. The germline V gene has CDR1 SQVTM and CDR2 ANQGSEA. CDR3 length: 13 residues. V dropped 7 bases and J dropped 1 base, with 13 bases sitting between them. The CDR3 loop is CSGVGGANTEAFF. The CDR3 bases are TGCAGCGGTGTGGGTGGCGCGAACACTGAAGCTTTCTTT. The whole variable domain, filled in from reference TRBV29-1 and TRBJ1-1, reads SAVISQKPSRDICQRGTSLTIQCQVDSQVTMMFWYRQQPGQSLTLIATANQGSEATYESGFVIDKFPISRPNLTFSTLTVSNMSPEDSSIYLCSGVGGANTEAFFGQGTRLTVV.

The CDR3 sequence is CASSQVAKEDTQYF. The CDR3 DNA sequence: TGTGCCAGCAGCCAAGTCGCTAAGGAGGATACGCAGTATTTT. The rearrangement joins TRBV4-2 to TRBJ2-3; D gene uncertain. V was clipped by 1 base and J by 6 bases, with 11 bases between them. The CDR3 is made up of 14 amino acids. CDR1 LGHNA and CDR2 YNFKEQ come from the germline V gene.

V is TRBV6-5 and J is TRBJ1-2, with D unclear. The CDR3 has 14 residues. Germline-derived CDR1 and CDR2 are MNHEY and SVGAGI. The V and J ends lost 7 bases and 5 bases respectively, with 17 bases between them. CDR3 nucleotides: TGTGCCAGCACCTTGGACCTCGAGGATTATGGCTACACCTTC. Its translation is CASTLDLEDYGYTF.

The chain links TRBV20-1 to TRBJ2-1; 11 bases align to TRBD2. The germline V gene has CDR1 DFQATT and CDR2 SNEGSKA (reference sequence). J gave up 0 bases and V 3 bases, and 7 bases lay outside the gene matches. The CDR3 has 17 amino acids. The CDR3 sequence: CSASSVAGGISYNEQFF. Written as DNA, the CDR3 is TGCAGTGCTAGTTCGGTAGCGGGAGGGATCTCCTACAATGAGCAGTTCTTC.

The rearrangement joins TRBV28 to TRBJ2-5; D is unclear. CDR3 length equals 13 residues. Per germline, CDR1 MDHEN and CDR2 SYDVKM. The germline V and J ends were trimmed by 1 base and 5 bases, with 8 bases remaining between them. The chain's CDR3 is CASSLSYGETQYF. The CDR3 DNA reads TGTGCCAGCAGTTTATCCTACGGGGAGACCCAGTACTTC.

This clone was observed a single time. The chain uses TRBV5-6 and TRBJ1-1; possible D gene TRBD1, 6 bases. Per germline, CDR1 SGHDT and CDR2 YYEEEE. The CDR3 has 14 residues. Trimming stripped 3 bases from V and 1 base from J, with 10 bases between. The CDR3 DNA reads TGTGCCAGCAGCTGGGGACACCCGAACACTGAAGCTTTCTTT. Its translation is CASSWGHPNTEAFF.

The chain uses TRBV4-1 and TRBJ2-5, with TRBD2 matching 12 bases. V lost 4 bases and J lost 5; bases outside the gene matches: 5. CDR1 is MGHRA and CDR2 is YSYEKL in the germline V gene. CDR3 length equals 15 residues. The CDR3 DNA sequence: TGCGCCAGCAGCCGAGGACTAGCGGGAACGGAGACCCAGTACTTC. It encodes CASSRGLAGTETQYF.

The rearrangement uses TRBV18 and TRBJ2-3; D tentatively reads TRBD1 or TRBD2 (5 bases each). Germline CDR1 reads KGHSH; CDR2 reads LQKENI. This CDR3 has 13 residues. V dropped 3 bases and J dropped 7 bases, with 11 bases sitting between them. The CDR3 is CASSPLGPNTQYF. In DNA, the CDR3 is TGTGCCAGCTCACCTTTGGGACCAAATACGCAGTATTTT.

The rearrangement links TRBV10-1 to TRBJ2-5, with D possibly TRBD2 on 5 matching bases. This CDR3 has 16 amino acids. The germline gives CDR1 WNHNN, CDR2 SYGVQD (reference sequence). Trimming pared 3 bases from V and 1 base from J, leaving 15 bases between. DNA for the CDR3: TGCGCCAGCAGTGACGGGCTAGCTGCGGGCCAAGAGACCCAGTACTTC. Its translation: CASSDGLAAGQETQYF.

The chain is built from TRBV28 and TRBJ2-2, with no clear D. CDR3 length: 14 residues. Germline CDR1 is MDHEN and CDR2 is SYDVKM. The V end lost 5 bases, the J end lost 1 base, and 8 bases lay between the germline ends. DNA of the CDR3: TGTGCCAGCAGTAACACAGTGAACACCGGGGAGCTGTTTTTT. Its translation: CASSNTVNTGELFF.

V and J are TRBV6-2 or TRBV6-3 and TRBJ2-7; 8 bases are shared with TRBD2. The length of the CDR3 is 14 residues. The V gene end was trimmed by 6 bases and the J gene end by 2 bases; junction bases not matched to a gene: 6. Germline lookup yields CDR1 MNHEY and CDR2 SVGEGT. The CDR3 sequence is CASSSGTRPYEQYF. The DNA for the CDR3 is TGTGCCAGCAGCTCCGGGACTAGGCCCTACGAGCAGTACTTC.

This clone appeared once. The chain links TRBV29-1 to TRBJ2-7, with D unclear. Germline CDR1 and CDR2: SQVTM and ANQGSEA. The CDR3 is made up of 10 amino acids. With 7 bases removed from V and 5 bases from J, the gap between germline ends came to 9 bases. The CDR3 region has the DNA TGCAGCGCCCAAGATCACGAGCAGTACTTC. Amino acids: CSAQDHEQYF.

This chain joins TRBV3-1 (or the pseudogene TRBV3-2) and TRBJ2-2, with TRBD2 matching over 11 bases. Looked up from germline, CDR1 is LGHDT and CDR2 is YNNKEL (reference sequence). The CDR3 is 18 amino acids. V dropped 0 bases and J dropped 4; count of bases not matched to a gene: 7. The CDR3 here is CASSQDRLAGLTTGELFF. DNA of the CDR3: TGTGCCAGCAGCCAAGATAGACTAGCGGGACTTACCACCGGGGAGCTGTTTTTT.

The chain has TRBV7-9 and TRBJ2-5, with 7 bases matching TRBD1. The CDR3 is 16 residues long. The germline CDR1 and CDR2 sequences are SEHNR and FQNEAQ (reference sequence). With 4 bases clipped from V and 3 bases from J, the junction kept 11 bases outside the gene matches. The CDR3 spells CASSSNPGQTEETQYF. In nucleotides, the CDR3 is TGTGCCAGCAGCTCCAACCCGGGACAGACGGAAGAGACCCAGTACTTC.